This TCR beta chain was documented in a study of blood T cell repertoires in COVID-19. Background on the study: Acute and convalescent COVID-19 specimens originated in the United States, Italy and Spain. PBMCs, B-cell-depleted T cells, or T cells provided the cDNA or gDNA that made up the material.

The J segment lost 5 bases and the V segment lost 4 bases, leaving 15 bases of the junction unmatched. Germline V gives CDR1 SGHNT, CDR2 YYREEE (reference sequence). The CDR3 covers 16 residues. Under the authors' procedure: Amplification of reference gene primers was used by the study to estimate nucleated cell counts. Measured with immunoSEQ multiplex PCR; TCRdb has only the in-frame clones, and not every one. V, J and clone size derive from that table, while D and trimming were established from the DNA sequence. Of fewer than 200,000 clones in the sample, 70% to 90% were seen once. The receptor was isolated from a man in his forties who had recovered from COVID-19. V is TRBV5-4 and J is TRBJ2-7; 7 nucleotides agree with TRBD2. What was sequenced was peripheral blood. The CDR3 DNA is TGTGCCAGCAGCATAGGCCCCACGTCTAGCGGTGACGAGCAGTACTTC. Its protein product is CASSIGPTSSGDEQYF. The variable domain in full, with the rest retrieved from reference TRBV5-4 and TRBJ2-7, is ETGVTQSPTHLIKTRGQQVTLRCSSQSGHNTVSWYQQALGQGPQFIFQYYREEENGRGNFPPRFSGLQFPNYSSELNVNALELDDSALYLCASSIGPTSSGDEQYFGPGTRLTVT.